The 5 T cell receptor beta chains below all came from one sample that was sequenced in a study of blood T cell repertoires in COVID-19 (dated by TCRdb to 2018 to 2020). The receptor library was made with the immunoSEQ multiplex PCR assay. TCRdb holds this immuneACCESS table with in-frame rearrangements only. Some clones are missing; in checked studies, unresolved V genes explain under half, and the rest has no known cause. This sample is represented by fewer than 85,000 clones; almost 85% of them were singletons. The ten largest clones capture about a fifth of the sample. The sequenced sample was peripheral blood. The origin of the receptors is a human donor in a cohort sampled during active COVID-19.

The V gene is TRBV6-5, the J gene TRBJ1-5, with D maybe TRBD1 (6 bases). V lost 11 bases, J lost 2 bases, and 13 bases lay in between. Germline values: CDR1 MNHEY, CDR2 SVGAGI. This CDR3 has 13 residues. The CDR3 DNA is TGTGCCGGCACTAGACAGGGCAATCAGCCCCAGCATTTT. Translation gives CAGTRQGNQPQHF.

V is TRBV30 and J is TRBJ2-4; 10 nucleotides align to TRBD1. CDR1 is GTSNPN and CDR2 is SVGIG in the germline V gene (reference sequence). The ends lost 0 bases at V and 8 bases at J; junction bases unmatched: 4. This CDR3 is built from 14 residues. CDR3 DNA sequence: TGTGCCTGGAGTGTAGGGGACAGGGGCCACATTCAGTACTTC. It yields the protein CAWSVGDRGHIQYF.

The rearrangement links TRBV9 to TRBJ1-4, with D possibly matching TRBD1 (5 bases). V was shortened by 4 bases and J by 7 bases, with 17 bases between the two germline ends. The CDR3 has 15 amino acids. Per the germline V gene, CDR1 is SGDLS and CDR2 is YYNGEE. The DNA for the CDR3 is TGTGCCAGCAGCCCAGAGGTGCAGGGAGGTGAAAAACTGTTTTTT. This codes for CASSPEVQGGEKLFF. The full variable domain, in which reference TRBV9 and TRBJ1-4 provide the parts outside the CDR3, is DSGVTQTPKHLITATGQRVTLRCSPRSGDLSVYWYQQSLDQGLQFLIQYYNGEERAKGNILERFSAQQFPDLHSELNLSSLELGDSALYFCASSPEVQGGEKLFFGSGTQLSVL.

This chain joins TRBV6-5 and TRBJ2-7; 9 bases are a match to TRBD2. Germline CDR1 MNHEY, CDR2 SVGAGI. V lost 7 bases to trimming and J lost 6 bases; unmatched junction nucleotides: 7. This CDR3 region has 13 residues. The CDR3 sequence is CASTPAGGGEQYF. The CDR3 bases are TGTGCCAGCACACCAGCGGGGGGTGGCGAGCAGTACTTC.

The V and J genes are TRBV11-1 and TRBJ1-2; possibly TRBD1 for D (5 bases). V lost 3 bases to trimming and J lost 2 bases, with 7 bases between them. The CDR3 is 13 amino acids. Germline V lookup: CDR1 SGHAT, CDR2 FQDESV (reference sequence). CDR3 sequence: CASSFDRNYGYTF. CDR3 in DNA: TGTGCCAGCAGCTTCGACAGAAACTATGGCTACACCTTC.